This T cell receptor (beta chain) was found in a study of shared clonotypes between healthy human individuals (dated by TCRdb to about 2020). For the study in its entirety: The cohort included a few men and a couple of women between 18 and 49 years of age. Libraries were prepared and TCR repertoires were sequenced by different laboratories using diverse techniques, in order to increase sequencing depth and limit assay-specific biases. To estimate repertoire size and how much clonotypes are shared between individuals, the study performed deep sequencing of blood TCR repertoires from a few healthy adults. For each donor, three plates each were used for CD4 naive and CD4 memory, two plates were used for CD8 naive, and one plate was used for CD8 memory. Leukapheresis yielded between about 0.94 and 9.5 billion PBMCs per donor.

Donors were healthy HIV-negative adults with no recently reported acute infections or vaccinations. All donors were Caucasian adults living in Nashville, Tennessee, USA. Magnetic negative selection was used to enrich CD4+ T cells, after which naive cells were positively selected on CD45RA and the negative fraction became the memory subset. Blood was collected by leukapheresis, and PBMCs were isolated by Ficoll-Histopaque density gradient centrifugation and then cryopreserved in liquid nitrogen vapor phase. Purity and quantity of every magnetically sorted T cell population were checked by analytical flow cytometry. Genomic DNA was isolated from every sorted fraction and measured by UV absorbance on a Nanodrop 2000c. V and J are truncated by 6 bases and 4 bases respectively, leaving an intervening sequence of 15 bases. Taken from cysteine to phenylalanine, the CDR3 has 14 residues. The read is trimmed to its CDR3 DNA, 42 bases read in frame from base 1. The CDR1 and CDR2 encoded by the germline V gene are MNHNS and SASEGT.

TCR CDR3 regions were amplified from genomic DNA by multiplex PCR using the deep immunoSEQ assay. For each cell subset, the extracted genomic DNA was distributed evenly across all wells of several immunoSEQ 96-well plates, and each plate served as one replicate. Each replicate PCR for sorted subsets received around 210 ng genomic DNA, equal to roughly 33,000 T cell genomes. The purified libraries were quantified using a Qubit 3.0 fluorometer, sized with a Bioanalyzer 2100, and then quantified again using the KAPA Library Quantification kit. Each immunoSEQ 96-well plate was sequenced on its own single-read 150-cycle Illumina NextSeq 550 flow cell. As for how the authors treated the data: Because only junctional sequences without quality scores were contained in the immunoSEQ output, filtering matching that applied to full-length reads could not be performed. To assign V/J genes and CDR3, sequences were annotated using PyIR, a Python wrapper for IgBLAST v1.9, with IMGT germline references. Reads with weak V/J assignments (E-value above 1e-6), missing CDR3, stop codons, out-of-frame junctions, or ambiguous translated residues were removed. V3J clonotypes were defined as sequences sharing an identical inferred V gene, J gene, and CDR3 amino acid sequence. Percentage overlap between repertoires was calculated by dividing the number of shared unique clonotypes by the size of the smaller repertoire. RTK rarefaction, the Chao1 estimator, and Recon v2.1 estimates of unobserved clonotypes were used to assess repertoire richness. For all TCRbeta clonotypes obtained by the gDNA method from a handful of donors, generation probabilities were computed with OLGA. What TCRdb holds here is the immuneACCESS table cut down to in-frame rearrangements. Part of the clones is not present; checked against another copy, under half of the missing clones reflect an unresolved V gene, and the others are unexplained. The DNA was the basis for D and trimming; V, J and clone size are from that table. This sample has fewer than 3 million clones in its table, and around 90% of those were observed once. About 0.41% of the sample is taken by the ten largest.

In regard to this clone: Its antigen is currently not known. Per-nucleotide qualities are absent, and no much larger clonotype sits a single base away.

The study at large found these results: Pairwise subsampling led to the expectation that sequencing depth would affect the degree of clonotype sharing among donors. Even with the large sequencing depth, rarefaction of the sorted-subset datasets indicated that sequencing was incomplete. Higher generation probabilities were observed for clonotypes shared by all four sorted-subset donors than for non-shared clonotypes. Because the study included a small number of donors, the genetic and exposure-history diversity represented was limited. Across a few donors, about 5.2% of naive CD4, approximately 3.6% of naive CD8, about 2.3% of memory CD4, and around 0.4% of memory CD8 clonotypes were shared. Sampling was restricted to blood, and TCR repertoires in tissue are likely to differ from TCR repertoires in blood. Larger estimated clonotype richness was generally found for naive subsets than for memory subsets.

The TCR comes from a man younger than 35 in good health. Some clones in this sample may be carry-over from other donors' samples. The specimen sequenced was naive CD4+ T cells from PBMCs. In light of the paper, this sample's cell subset or site label describes: CD45RA+ positively selected. The chain links TRBV6-1 with TRBJ1-2; no D gene can be assigned with confidence. The DNA sequence is given as TGTGCCAGCAGCTCAACGACGGAGCCCTATGGCTACACCTTC. Its translation reads: CASSSTTEPYGYTF.